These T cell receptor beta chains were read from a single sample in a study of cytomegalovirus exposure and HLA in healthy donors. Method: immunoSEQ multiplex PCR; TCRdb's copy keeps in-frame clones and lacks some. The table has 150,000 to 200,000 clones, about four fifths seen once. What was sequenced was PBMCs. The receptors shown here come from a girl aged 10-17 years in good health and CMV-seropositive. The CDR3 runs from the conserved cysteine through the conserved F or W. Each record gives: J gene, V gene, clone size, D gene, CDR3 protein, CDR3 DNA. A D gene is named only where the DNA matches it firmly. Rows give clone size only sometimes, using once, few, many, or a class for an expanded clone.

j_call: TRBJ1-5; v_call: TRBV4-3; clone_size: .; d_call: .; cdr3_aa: CASSQDGRVAQPQHF; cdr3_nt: TGCGCCAGCAGCCAAGATGGCAGGGTGGCTCAGCCCCAGCATTTT
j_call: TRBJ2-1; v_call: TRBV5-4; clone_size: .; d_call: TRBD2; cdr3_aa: CASSLLAGLSYNEQFF; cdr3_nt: TGTGCCAGCAGCTTACTAGCGGGGTTGTCCTACAATGAGCAGTTCTTC
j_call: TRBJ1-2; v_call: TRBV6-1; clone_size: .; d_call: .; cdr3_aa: CASSEAPGVYGYTF; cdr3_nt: TGTGCCAGCAGTGAAGCGCCGGGGGTTTATGGCTACACCTTC
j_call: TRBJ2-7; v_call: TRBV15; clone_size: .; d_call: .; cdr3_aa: CATSHRDNEQYF; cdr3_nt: TGTGCCACCAGCCACAGGGACAACGAGCAGTACTTC
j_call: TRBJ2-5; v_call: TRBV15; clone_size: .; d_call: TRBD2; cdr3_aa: CATSRESSGSQTQYF; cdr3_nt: TGTGCCACCAGCAGAGAGAGTAGCGGGAGCCAGACCCAGTACTTC
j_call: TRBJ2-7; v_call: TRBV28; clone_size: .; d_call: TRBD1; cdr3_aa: CASSRTGPHEQYF; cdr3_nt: TGTGCCAGCAGTCGGACAGGGCCTCACGAGCAGTACTTC
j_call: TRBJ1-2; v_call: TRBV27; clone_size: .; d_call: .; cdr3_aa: CASSFLSGGGGYTF; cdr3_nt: TGTGCCAGCAGTTTTCTATCTGGGGGCGGGGGCTACACCTTC
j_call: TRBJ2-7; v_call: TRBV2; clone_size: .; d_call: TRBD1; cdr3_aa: CASTRDRGGSDEQYF; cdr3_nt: TGTGCCAGCACCCGGGACAGGGGGGGGTCGGACGAGCAGTACTTC
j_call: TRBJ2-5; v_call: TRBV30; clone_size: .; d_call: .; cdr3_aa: CAWSPGSGRRETQYF; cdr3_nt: TGTGCCTGGAGCCCGGGATCTGGTCGGCGGGAGACCCAGTACTTC
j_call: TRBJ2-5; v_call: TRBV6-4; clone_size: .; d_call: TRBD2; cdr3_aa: CASRRLASKQETQYF; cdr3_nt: TGTGCCAGCAGACGACTAGCGAGCAAACAAGAGACCCAGTACTTC
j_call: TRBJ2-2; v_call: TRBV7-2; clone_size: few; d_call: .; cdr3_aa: CASSSLTNTGELFF; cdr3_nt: TGTGCCAGCAGCTCCCTTACGAACACCGGGGAGCTGTTTTTT
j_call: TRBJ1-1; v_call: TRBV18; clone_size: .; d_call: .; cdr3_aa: CASSPQGGINTEAFF; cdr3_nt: TGTGCCAGCTCACCACAGGGGGGGATCAACACTGAAGCTTTCTTT
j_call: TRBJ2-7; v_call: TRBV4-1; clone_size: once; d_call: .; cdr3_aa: CASSQGPQAAEQYF; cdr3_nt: TGCGCCAGCAGCCAAGGGCCGCAGGCCGCCGAGCAGTACTTC
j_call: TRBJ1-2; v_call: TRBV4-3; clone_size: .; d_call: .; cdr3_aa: CASSPIAGSLNYGYTF; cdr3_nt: TGCGCCAGCAGCCCTATAGCGGGTTCCCTTAACTATGGCTACACCTTC
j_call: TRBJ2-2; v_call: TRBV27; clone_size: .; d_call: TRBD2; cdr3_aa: CASSLGLAGGGELFF; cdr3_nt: TGTGCCAGCAGTCTGGGACTAGCCGGTGGCGGGGAGCTGTTTTTT
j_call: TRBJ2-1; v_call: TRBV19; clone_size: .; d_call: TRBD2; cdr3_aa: CASSLLAGPGSYNEQFF; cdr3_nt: TGTGCCAGTAGTCTACTAGCGGGACCTGGGTCCTACAATGAGCAGTTCTTC
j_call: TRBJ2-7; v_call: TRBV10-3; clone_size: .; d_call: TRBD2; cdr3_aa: CAIRETSGGFEQYF; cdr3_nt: TGTGCCATCAGAGAGACTAGCGGGGGTTTTGAGCAGTACTTC
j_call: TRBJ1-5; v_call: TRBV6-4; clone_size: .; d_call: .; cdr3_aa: CASGQIIYSNQPQHF; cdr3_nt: TGTGCCAGCGGACAGATCATCTATAGCAATCAGCCCCAGCATTTT
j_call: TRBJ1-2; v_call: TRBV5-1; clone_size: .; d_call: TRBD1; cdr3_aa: CASSPDRGYGYTF; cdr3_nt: TGCGCCAGCAGCCCTGACAGGGGCTATGGCTACACCTTC
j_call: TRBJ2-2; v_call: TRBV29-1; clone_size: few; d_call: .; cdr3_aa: CSVDGVGTGKENGELFF; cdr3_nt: TGCAGCGTTGATGGAGTGGGAACAGGGAAGGAAAACGGGGAGCTGTTTTTT
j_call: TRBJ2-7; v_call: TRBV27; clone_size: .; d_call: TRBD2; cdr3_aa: CASSLLIAGLTYEQYF; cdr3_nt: TGTGCCAGCAGTCTCCTTATAGCGGGCTTAACCTACGAGCAGTACTTC
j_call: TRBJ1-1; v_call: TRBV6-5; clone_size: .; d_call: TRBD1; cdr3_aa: CASITTGHTEAFF; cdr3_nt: TGTGCCAGCATTACGACAGGGCACACTGAAGCTTTCTTT
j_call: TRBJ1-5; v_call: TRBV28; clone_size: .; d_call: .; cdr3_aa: CASSSTGRDQPQHF; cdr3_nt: TGTGCCAGCAGTTCGACAGGCCGTGATCAGCCCCAGCATTTT
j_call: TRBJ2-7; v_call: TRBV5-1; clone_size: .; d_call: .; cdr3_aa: CASSLVPAAYEQYF; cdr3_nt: TGCGCCAGCAGCTTGGTGCCCGCAGCCTACGAGCAGTACTTC